Listed here is a single TCR beta chain. Its target is not known. Each of the donors was a healthy bone marrow donor. Trimming took 6 bases from V and 0 from J; bases not matched to a gene: 8. Looked up from germline, CDR1 is SGHTA and CDR2 is FQGNSA. This CDR3 spans 16 amino acids. The data were taken from a study of cytomegalovirus exposure and HLA in healthy donors. The PCR made use of 60 Vbeta and 13 Jbeta primers. Measured with immunoSEQ multiplex PCR; TCRdb has only the in-frame clones, and not every one. This sample yields about 120,000 clones, of which roughly four fifths are seen a single time; about 16% belongs to the top ten. General observations from the study: Serostatus for CMV was the only available immune exposure information.

The clonotype comes from a man over 45 in good health and CMV-seropositive. Sequences were obtained from PBMCs. The rearrangement links TRBV7-2 to TRBJ1-2; 9 nucleotides line up with TRBD1. The CDR3 loop is CASRPGQGQANYGYTF. DNA of the CDR3: TGTGCCAGCAGACCTGGACAGGGGCAAGCTAACTATGGCTACACCTTC.